A selection of T cell receptor beta chains follows, all from one sample in a study of T cells after yellow fever vaccination. In TCRdb, the 5' RACE reads were re-called with MiXCR into one record per CDR3 protein. The data contain roughly 120,000 distinct CDR3 sequences, 5.5% to 8% of them seen just once; the ten biggest clones take up roughly 3%. The source was CD4+ T cells sorted from PBMCs, collected roughly 45 days after the first yellow fever vaccination. Receptor source: a man aged 18 to 29 who received the YFV17D yellow fever vaccine. Each CDR3 is given with its conserved first and last residue. A D gene is named only where the DNA matches it firmly. Part of the rows lack a size; the others show once, few, many or a class for expanded clones.

TRBJ1-6,many,TRBD1,TRBV12-3/TRBV12-4,TGTGCCAGCAGTGTAAACAGGGGGCTCGGGTCACCCCTCCACTTT,CASSVNRGLGSPLHF
TRBJ1-5,many,NA,TRBV15,TGTGCCACCAGCAGAGAAATTAAGGGTCAGCCCCAGCATTTT,CATSREIKGQPQHF
TRBJ1-5,many,NA,TRBV5-1,TGCGCCAGCTCCCCCGGGACTGCGAATCAGCCCCAGCATTTT,CASSPGTANQPQHF
TRBJ2-1,many,TRBD2,TRBV5-1,TGCGCCAGCAGACCGGGACTAGCGGTCTATGAGCAGTTCTTC,CASRPGLAVYEQFF
TRBJ2-6,many,TRBD1,TRBV11-2,TGTGCCAGCAGCTCCGGGACAGGGAAAGGGGCCAACGTCCTGACTTTC,CASSSGTGKGANVLTF
TRBJ1-2,few,TRBD1,TRBV5-6,TGTGCCAGCATCCGGCCGGGGGACAGGGGGAACTATGGCTACACCTTC,CASIRPGDRGNYGYTF
TRBJ1-2,many,TRBD1,TRBV2,TGTGCCAGCACCCGGACAGGGGATGCGGGGGGCTACACCTTC,CASTRTGDAGGYTF
TRBJ2-3,few,TRBD2,TRBV7-3,TGTGCCAGCAGCTGGGCTAGCGGGGGGGGTTCGACGCAGTATTTT,CASSWASGGGSTQYF
TRBJ2-5,many,NA,TRBV12-3/TRBV12-4,TGTGCCAGCAGTTTGGGAACCACACAAAGAGAGACCCAGTACTTC,CASSLGTTQRETQYF
TRBJ2-5,many,NA,TRBV12-3/TRBV12-4,TGTGCCAGCAGTCAGTGGAGTGGCCAAGAGACCCAGTACTTC,CASSQWSGQETQYF
TRBJ2-7,many,NA,TRBV7-2,TGTGCCAGCAAGCCTCCTCGAAGAACGGATAACCTCTACGAGCAGTACTTC,CASKPPRRTDNLYEQYF
TRBJ2-5,few,NA,TRBV7-3,TGTGCCAGCAGCTTAGATCGGGGTAAAGAGACCCAGTACTTC,CASSLDRGKETQYF
TRBJ2-3,few,NA,TRBV5-4,TGTGCCAGCAGCTTTTTTGTCGCAGATACGCAGTATTTT,CASSFFVADTQYF
TRBJ2-3,many,TRBD2,TRBV7-2,TGTGCCAGCAGCTCCCGACTAGCGGAAGATACGCAGTATTTT,CASSSRLAEDTQYF
TRBJ2-1,many,TRBD1,TRBV29-1,TGCAGCGCCCGGACAGGTCATGAGCAGTTCTTC,CSARTGHEQFF
TRBJ1-2,many,TRBD1,TRBV10-3,TGTGCCATCAGCACAGGGGGCAGGGGCTATGGCTACACCTTC,CAISTGGRGYGYTF
TRBJ2-2,NA,TRBD2,TRBV20-1,TGCAGTGCTAGAGGGCCCCCTCCTAGCGGGGGGGGAACCGGGGAGCTGTTTTTT,CSARGPPPSGGGTGELFF
TRBJ1-5,many,TRBD1,TRBV6-2/TRBV6-3,TGTGCCAGCAGTAAGAGACAGGGTGAAGGTCAGCCCCAGCATTTT,CASSKRQGEGQPQHF
TRBJ1-5,many,TRBD1,TRBV24-1,TGTGCCACCAGTGATCCACGGACAGGGATCAATCAGCCCCAGCATTTT,CATSDPRTGINQPQHF
TRBJ2-1,many,TRBD1,TRBV7-6,TGTGCCAGCAGCTTGAAGCGGGCAGGGGGCCGTGAGCAGTTCTTC,CASSLKRAGGREQFF
TRBJ2-3,many,NA,TRBV12-3/TRBV12-4,TGTGCCAGCAGGGTGTGGGGGAGGACAGATACGCAGTATTTT,CASRVWGRTDTQYF
TRBJ1-2,few,TRBD1,TRBV20-1,TGCAGTGCTGGCGCAGGGGGAGGATTCGACTATGGCTACACCTTC,CSAGAGGGFDYGYTF
TRBJ2-2,NA,TRBD2,TRBV3-1,TGTGCCAGCAGCCAGGGAGGGCCCAGGAACGGGGAGCTGTTTTTT,CASSQGGPRNGELFF
TRBJ1-2,many,NA,TRBV12-3/TRBV12-4,TGTGCCAGCAGCCCAGCCTATGGCTACACCTTC,CASSPAYGYTF
TRBJ2-7,few,NA,TRBV2,TGTGCCAGCAGTCCCCGGGGGGCCTCCTACGAGCAGTACTTC,CASSPRGASYEQYF
TRBJ2-7,many,NA,TRBV6-5,TGTGCCAGCAGTTACTCGGCAGAGTTCTACGAGCAGTACTTC,CASSYSAEFYEQYF
TRBJ2-1,many,NA,TRBV6-1,TGTGCCAGCACTCGACAGTCCTCCTACAATGAGCAGTTCTTC,CASTRQSSYNEQFF
TRBJ2-1,few,NA,TRBV12-3/TRBV12-4,TGTGCCAGCGGTTCAAAGGAGGCTGAGCAGTTCTTC,CASGSKEAEQFF
TRBJ1-2,many,TRBD1,TRBV7-9,TGTGCCAGCAGCCTCCGGGACAGGGGGTTCCATGGCTACACCTTC,CASSLRDRGFHGYTF
TRBJ2-5,many,NA,TRBV12-3/TRBV12-4,TGTGCCAGCAGTTTACGGGGGGAGACCCAGTACTTC,CASSLRGETQYF
TRBJ2-1,few,NA,TRBV19,TGTGCCAGTAGTATAGGTTTCGGGGACCGGTTCTTC,CASSIGFGDRFF
TRBJ2-1,many,TRBD2,TRBV4-3,TGCGCCAGCAGCCAAGAGGGTCCCCCCGGGGGGTCCTACAATGAGCAGTTCTTC,CASSQEGPPGGSYNEQFF
TRBJ2-7,many,TRBD2,TRBV7-2,TGTGCCAGCAGCTTAGCCCCTTCAGCGGGGGGGCTGTACGAGCAGTACTTC,CASSLAPSAGGLYEQYF
TRBJ2-1,NA,NA,TRBV11-3,TGTGCCAGCAGCTTAGATGGGCGAAACAATGAGCAGTTCTTC,CASSLDGRNNEQFF
TRBJ2-3,many,TRBD1,TRBV15,TGTGCCACCAGCCCAGGACAGGGGGCGATTTTAGATACGCAGTATTTT,CATSPGQGAILDTQYF
TRBJ2-1,many,NA,TRBV5-1,TGCGCCAGCAGCTCCGAACCGGGCGGGACAGTCAGTGAGCAGTTCTTC,CASSSEPGGTVSEQFF
TRBJ1-1,many,TRBD1,TRBV7-2,TGTGCCAGCAGCTACCGGGACAGGGGGCTGATGAACACTGAAGCTTTCTTT,CASSYRDRGLMNTEAFF
TRBJ1-1,many,NA,TRBV10-3,TGTGCCATCCGGAGCAGGCCAAACACTGAAGCTTTCTTT,CAIRSRPNTEAFF
TRBJ2-2,many,TRBD2,TRBV11-2,TGTGCCAGCTATCGAGGGGCCTTAGCGGGGGGACTGGGACTCGGGGAGCTGTTTTTT,CASYRGALAGGLGLGELFF
TRBJ2-7,NA,NA,TRBV5-4,TGTGCCAGCAGCTTCGGGAGCAGTACGTACGAGCAGTACTTC,CASSFGSSTYEQYF